These 20 T cell receptor beta chains share one sample of origin, sequenced in a study of PD-L1 blockade in urothelial cancer. Only in-frame clones appear in the TCRdb table, and some are missing; sequencing was by immunoSEQ multiplex PCR. The sample holds some 49,000 clones, roughly 87% seen once. The input for sequencing was PBMCs, taken around atezolizumab (anti-PD-L1) treatment. All receptors come from a man between 60 and 75 years old with urothelial cancer.

The rearrangement joins TRBV4-1 to TRBJ2-7, with 10 bases aligning to TRBD2. This CDR3 is 17 amino acids long. Germline CDR1 and CDR2: MGHRA and YSYEKL. V shed 1 base and J 0 bases; nucleotides not matched to a gene: 6. CDR3 sequence reads: CASSQGLAGVLSYEQYF. In DNA form, the CDR3 reads TGCGCCAGCAGCCAAGGGCTAGCGGGGGTCCTCTCCTACGAGCAGTACTTC.

V gene TRBV28 combines with J gene TRBJ1-5, with a tentative D call TRBD1 (6 bases). V was pared by 6 bases and J by 3 bases, with 12 bases between. In germline, CDR1 is MDHEN, CDR2 SYDVKM. CDR3 size: 14 residues. CDR3 sequence: CASSLGQSNQPQHF. CDR3 sequence (DNA): TGTGCCAGCAGCCTTGGACAGTCCAATCAGCCCCAGCATTTT.

The J gene is TRBJ2-5, the V gene TRBV9; 9 bases are shared with TRBD2. Germline V CDR1 and CDR2: SGDLS, YYNGEE. Trimming took 0 bases from V and 5 from J; bases not matched to a gene: 5. This CDR3 spans 15 amino acids. CDR3 region: CASSVEGLARETQYF. The CDR3 nucleotides are TGTGCCAGCAGCGTAGAGGGACTAGCTCGGGAGACCCAGTACTTC. Together with reference TRBV9 and TRBJ2-5, the CDR3 gives the full variable domain: DSGVTQTPKHLITATGQRVTLRCSPRSGDLSVYWYQQSLDQGLQFLIQYYNGEERAKGNILERFSAQQFPDLHSELNLSSLELGDSALYFCASSVEGLARETQYFGPGTRLLVL.

The CDR3 here is CASSLGAGTSGEETQYF. CDR3 in DNA: TGCGCCAGCAGCTTGGGGGCCGGGACTAGCGGGGAAGAGACCCAGTACTTC. The chain joins TRBV5-1 to TRBJ2-5; 13 bases fit TRBD2. This CDR3 region has 17 residues. The V segment lost 0 bases and the J segment 3 bases; nucleotides outside the gene matches: 5. Germline-derived CDR1 and CDR2 are SGHRS and YFSETQ.

V and J are TRBV5-1 and TRBJ2-3, with 8 bases that match TRBD2. With V trimmed by 0 bases and J by 1 base, 7 bases remained unmatched. This CDR3 comprises 17 residues. The germline V gene encodes CDR1 SGHRS and CDR2 YFSETQ. CDR3 nucleotides: TGCGCCAGCAGCTTGGAAGGTCGGGAGGGGGGCACAGATACGCAGTATTTT. Translating it yields CASSLEGREGGTDTQYF.

J is TRBJ2-7 and V is TRBV6-5, with TRBD1 matching over 10 bases. J was trimmed by 6 bases and V by 6 bases; bases with no gene match: 5. CDR3 length equals 13 residues. Germline loops: CDR1 MNHEY, CDR2 SVGAGI. The CDR3 coding sequence is TGTGCCAGCAGGCCGGGACAGGGGAGCGAGCAGTACTTC. Its protein product is CASRPGQGSEQYF.

The rearrangement links TRBV7-9 to TRBJ2-4, with D tentatively TRBD2 (5 bases). Per germline, CDR1 SEHNR and CDR2 FQNEAQ (reference sequence). The CDR3 is made up of 14 amino acids. Trimming cost V 3 bases and J 9 bases, with 15 bases left between them. The CDR3 DNA reads TGTGCCAGCAGCTTGGTTGAGGGAGTGGGCATTCAGTACTTC. Translation gives CASSLVEGVGIQYF.

The chain joins TRBV5-8 to TRBJ2-3, with 11 bases aligning to TRBD2. Germline trimming cut 4 bases from V and 6 bases from J; bases unmatched to any gene: 7. The CDR3 is 15 amino acids. CDR1 is SGHTS, CDR2 YDEGEE, per germline. CDR3 nucleotides: TGTGCCAGCAGCCTTAGCGGGGGGGCTGGTGATACGCAGTATTTT. As protein: CASSLSGGAGDTQYF.

V usage is TRBV30 and J usage is TRBJ2-5; D not certain. The CDR3 loop spans 13 amino acids. Trimming removed 0 bases at V and 5 bases at J, with 10 bases between. Looked up from germline, CDR1 is GTSNPN and CDR2 is SVGIG (reference sequence). CDR3 bases: TGTGCCTGGAGTGTTATTCGCGCGGAGACCCAGTACTTC. Residues: CAWSVIRAETQYF.

The V gene is TRBV30, the J gene TRBJ1-3; 10 nucleotides align to TRBD1. CDR3 length equals 18 residues. The junction had 10 bases not matched to a gene; V was cut back by 1 base and J by 1 base. Germline CDR1 GTSNPN, CDR2 SVGIG (reference sequence). The CDR3: CAWSGIRTGGLSGNTIYF. The DNA for the CDR3 is TGTGCCTGGAGTGGTATCCGGACAGGGGGGCTGTCTGGAAACACCATATATTTT.

The rearrangement links TRBV19 to TRBJ1-5; D possibly corresponds to TRBD1 (5 bases). The CDR3 is 15 residues long. Trimming left V 7 bases short and J 0 bases short, with 13 bases between. Per germline, CDR1 LNHDA and CDR2 SQIVND (reference sequence). The CDR3 sequence: CASMGGSISNQPQHF. CDR3 sequence (DNA): TGTGCCAGTATGGGGGGGTCCATTAGCAATCAGCCCCAGCATTTT.

This clone was seen more than once but under ten times. This rearrangement joins TRBV27 to TRBJ1-1; 7 bases align to TRBD1. Germline lookup yields CDR1 MNHEY and CDR2 SMNVEV (reference sequence). V lost 5 bases to trimming and J lost 0 bases; unmatched junction nucleotides: 3. The CDR3 is 14 amino acids. The CDR3 loop reads CASSRTGMNTEAFF. In DNA form, the CDR3 reads TGTGCCAGCAGTAGGACAGGTATGAACACTGAAGCTTTCTTT.

This clone was counted once. Written as DNA, the CDR3 is TGTGCCAGCAGCTCCACCTACGAGCAGTACTTC. Its translation is CASSSTYEQYF. This chain links TRBV7-2 with TRBJ2-7; no firm D call. This CDR3 comprises 11 residues. The germline V gene has CDR1 SGHTA and CDR2 FQGNSA. V lost 4 bases and J lost 2, with 3 bases in between.

V gene TRBV29-1 combines with J gene TRBJ1-2; TRBD1 might be the D (5 bases). This CDR3 spans 12 amino acids. The germline V and J ends were trimmed by 2 bases and 7 bases, with 11 bases remaining between them. Germline CDR1 is SQVTM and CDR2 is ANQGSEA. The CDR3 bases are TGCAGCGTTGAACAGGGCTCCCGTGGCTACACCTTC. Its protein is CSVEQGSRGYTF.

J is TRBJ1-1 and V is TRBV5-6, with D perhaps matching TRBD1 (6 bases). Trimming took 4 bases from V and 1 from J, leaving 17 bases between them. The CDR3 covers 16 residues. From germline, CDR1 is SGHDT and CDR2 YYEEEE. The CDR3 is CASSGRNTGRNTEAFF. The CDR3 nucleotides read TGTGCCAGCAGCGGAAGGAACACAGGGAGGAACACTGAAGCTTTCTTT.

CDR3 DNA sequence: TGTGCCAGCAGCTTACTAGCAGTCCAAGAGACCCAGTACTTC. Its translation is CASSLLAVQETQYF. V gene TRBV6-6 combines with J gene TRBJ2-5; possibly TRBD2 for D (6 bases). The CDR3 extends over 14 amino acids. Germline CDR1 is MNHNY and CDR2 is SVGAGI (reference sequence). Trimming took 6 bases from V and 1 from J, leaving 12 bases between them.

The rearrangement joins TRBV19 to TRBJ2-3; 8 nucleotides match TRBD2. Germline V CDR1 and CDR2: LNHDA, SQIVND (reference sequence). The trim removed 5 bases at V and 4 bases at J, leaving 11 bases unmatched. The CDR3 extends over 16 amino acids. CDR3 in amino acids: CASSDPRGGRADTQYF. CDR3 bases: TGTGCCAGTAGTGACCCCCGGGGGGGCCGGGCAGATACGCAGTATTTT.

The chain recombines TRBV5-1 with TRBJ2-5, with TRBD2 identical over 12 bases. V shed 4 bases and J 5 bases; nucleotides not matched to a gene: 15. This CDR3 is built from 18 residues. The germline gives CDR1 SGHRS, CDR2 YFSETQ. CDR3 residues: CASSDNTPGLAGRETQYF. The CDR3 coding sequence is TGCGCCAGCAGCGATAACACTCCAGGACTAGCGGGGAGGGAGACCCAGTACTTC.

The rearrangement links TRBV19 to TRBJ1-2; D is perhaps TRBD1 (5 bases). The CDR3 length is 14 residues. Per the germline V gene, CDR1 is LNHDA and CDR2 is SQIVND (reference sequence). Trimming removed 3 bases at V and 2 bases at J, with 10 bases between. CDR3 nucleotide sequence: TGTGCCAGTAGTATCCAGGGAATCAACTATGGCTACACCTTC. Its protein product is CASSIQGINYGYTF.

The chain combines TRBV7-2 with TRBJ1-2; maybe TRBD1 (6 bases). Germline CDR1 and CDR2: SGHTA and FQGNSA. This CDR3 region has 16 residues. The V end lost 3 bases, the J end lost 5 bases, and 19 bases lay between the germline ends. For the CDR3, the DNA is TGTGCCAGCAGCTTGCAGATCGGACAGCTTGGTTATGGCTACACCTTC. It codes for CASSLQIGQLGYGYTF.